This entry lists 13 T cell receptor beta chains sequenced from one sample in a study of blood T cell repertoires in COVID-19. Libraries were prepared by immunoSEQ multiplex PCR; TCRdb keeps only in-frame clonotypes and omits some of them. The table lists approximately 440,000 clones, 70% to 90% of them singletons. Sequenced sample: peripheral blood. The receptors derive from a woman aged 45-65 years with COVID-19, enrolled during active disease.

V and J are TRBV5-1 and TRBJ2-3; 8 nucleotides agree with TRBD1. In germline, CDR1 is SGHRS, CDR2 YFSETQ. This CDR3 region has 20 residues. Germline trimming cut 3 bases from V and 0 bases from J; bases unmatched to any gene: 18. For the CDR3, the DNA is TGCGCCAGCAGCTCTCTACCACGACCGGGACAGGTCTCTAGCACAGATACGCAGTATTTT. This gives the protein CASSSLPRPGQVSSTDTQYF.

This chain connects TRBV14 to TRBJ1-5, with D tentatively TRBD1 (6 bases). Germline CDR1 and CDR2: SGHDN and FVKESK. V lost 0 bases, J lost 4 bases, and 16 bases lay in between. The CDR3 covers 17 residues. CDR3 sequence: CASSQDFRGRGNQPQHF. CDR3 coding DNA: TGTGCCAGCAGCCAAGATTTCCGGGGAAGGGGGAATCAGCCCCAGCATTTT.

The rearrangement links TRBV30 to TRBJ1-4; tentative D call: TRBD1 (5 bases). Germline V gives CDR1 GTSNPN, CDR2 SVGIG (reference sequence). V was cut by 7 bases and J by 8 bases, with 20 bases left in between. The CDR3 is 14 amino acids. CDR3 loop: CALEGLGEGEKLFF. CDR3 coding DNA: TGTGCCTTGGAGGGTTTGGGGGAAGGGGAAAAACTGTTTTTT.

The V gene is TRBV11-2, the J gene TRBJ1-3, with TRBD1 matching over 7 bases. The germline V gene encodes CDR1 SGHAT and CDR2 FQNNGV. Losses at the gene ends were 7 bases for V and 0 bases for J; bases not matched to a gene: 12. The length of the CDR3 is 17 residues. CDR3 DNA sequence: TGTGCCAGCACCCGAGTACAGGGGTCGGGCTCTGGAAACACCATATATTTT. It encodes CASTRVQGSGSGNTIYF.

This chain uses TRBV6-5 with TRBJ1-2, with 7 bases that match TRBD1. Looked up from germline, CDR1 is MNHEY and CDR2 is SVGAGI. Germline trimming cut 0 bases from V and 6 bases from J; bases unmatched to any gene: 4. The CDR3 has 14 amino acids. The CDR3 loop is CASSYSGGPNGYTF. The CDR3 DNA reads as TGTGCCAGCAGTTACTCAGGGGGCCCTAATGGCTACACCTTC.

V is TRBV27 and J is TRBJ2-7, with 14 bases aligning to TRBD2. Germline CDR1 is MNHEY and CDR2 is SMNVEV (reference sequence). The CDR3 runs 15 residues. V lost 5 bases, J lost 7 bases, and 7 bases stayed unmatched. For the CDR3, the DNA is TGTGCCAGCAGTCTCGGGACTAGCGGGGGTGAGGAGCAGTACTTC. It codes for CASSLGTSGGEEQYF.

J is TRBJ2-3 and V is TRBV5-4; D unresolved. Germline lookup yields CDR1 SGHNT and CDR2 YYREEE (reference sequence). The CDR3 consists of 13 residues. Deletions cut 2 bases from V and 0 bases from J, with 4 bases between. The CDR3: CASSFFSTDTQYF. The CDR3, as DNA: TGTGCCAGCAGCTTCTTTAGCACAGATACGCAGTATTTT.

This CDR3 is CAWSLVGGTKNIQYF. CDR3 DNA: TGTGCCTGGAGCCTGGTTGGAGGGACCAAAAACATTCAGTACTTC. The V and J genes are TRBV30 and TRBJ2-4; tentatively, D is TRBD2 (6 bases). The CDR3 is 15 residues long. The ends were cut back, 3 bases at V and 2 bases at J, with 14 bases in the middle. Germline V gene sequence: CDR1 GTSNPN, CDR2 SVGIG (reference sequence).

V gene TRBV11-3 combines with J gene TRBJ1-1; the D gene is possibly TRBD1 (6 bases). The CDR3 is made up of 14 amino acids. Trimming took off 2 bases at V and 4 bases at J, with 11 bases between the two ends. The germline gives CDR1 SGHNT, CDR2 YENEEA. CDR3 nucleotide sequence: TGTGCCAGCAGCTTATCTGTGGACAGCACTGAAGCTTTCTTT. Its translation is CASSLSVDSTEAFF.

The rearrangement uses TRBV7-9 and TRBJ2-7, with unresolved D. CDR1 and CDR2 (germline): SEHNR, FQNEAQ (reference sequence). Trimming took off 8 bases at V and 0 bases at J, with 11 bases between the two ends. This CDR3 has 13 amino acids. This CDR3 is CASGRYSSYEQYF. As DNA, the CDR3 is TGTGCCAGCGGTAGATACAGCTCCTACGAGCAGTACTTC.

This chain connects TRBV11-2 to TRBJ2-2; maybe TRBD1 (7 bases). Germline CDR1 reads SGHAT; CDR2 reads FQNNGV. V was cut by 3 bases and J by 16 bases, with 12 bases left in between. This CDR3 has 11 residues. CDR3 DNA: TGTGCCAGCAGCTTCAGGGGGGCCCCGTTTTTT. Protein product: CASSFRGAPFF.

The gene calls are TRBV2 and TRBJ2-5; 7 nucleotides agree with TRBD2. The germline gives CDR1 SNHLY, CDR2 FYNNEI. J lost 7 bases, V lost 1 base, and 3 bases had no gene match. This CDR3 has 13 amino acids. DNA for the CDR3: TGTGCCAGCAGTGAAGACGGCGGGGGGACCCAGTACTTC. Its translation: CASSEDGGGTQYF.

CDR3 loop: CASSLLPGGDTQYF. The DNA for the CDR3 is TGTGCCAGCAGTTTACTGCCAGGGGGGGATACGCAGTATTTT. The V and J genes are TRBV27 and TRBJ2-3, with a tentative D call TRBD1 (7 bases). The CDR3 covers 14 residues. Per germline, CDR1 MNHEY and CDR2 SMNVEV (reference sequence). V lost 2 bases and J 6 bases, leaving 12 bases between the germline ends.